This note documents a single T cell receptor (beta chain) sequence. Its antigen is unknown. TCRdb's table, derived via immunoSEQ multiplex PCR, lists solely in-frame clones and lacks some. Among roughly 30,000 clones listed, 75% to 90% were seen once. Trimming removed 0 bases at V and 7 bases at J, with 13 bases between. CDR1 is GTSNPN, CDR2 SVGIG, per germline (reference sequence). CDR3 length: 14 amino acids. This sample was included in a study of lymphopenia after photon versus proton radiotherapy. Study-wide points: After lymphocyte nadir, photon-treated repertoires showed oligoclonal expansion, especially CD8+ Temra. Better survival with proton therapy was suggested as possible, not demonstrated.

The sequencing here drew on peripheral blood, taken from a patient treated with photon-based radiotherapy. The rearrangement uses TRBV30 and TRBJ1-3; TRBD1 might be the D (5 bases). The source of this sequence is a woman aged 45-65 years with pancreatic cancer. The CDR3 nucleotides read TGTGCCTGGAGTGTAGTGGGACCTCTGAACACCATATATTTT. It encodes CAWSVVGPLNTIYF.